The sequence of this TCR beta chain was determined in a study of long-term antiretroviral therapy in people with HIV. Study-wide findings and caveats: Relative to control repertoires, HIV repertoires exhibited narrower CDR3 length ranges.

As regards this clone: Its matching antigen is unknown.

Treatment for all HIV-infected participants took place in the United States. The assay used was immunoSEQ (version v3.0), run at survey level. About 35,000-50,000 T-cell genomes per sample were the sequencing target. Sequenced by immunoSEQ multiplex PCR; TCRdb stores in-frame clones only, minus some. The data hold 27,000 or so clones, with 65% to 90% observed a single time. The TCR sequence derives from a man aged 45-60 years with HIV. The specimen was unsorted PBMCs, collected 1.2 years after starting antiretroviral therapy.

CDR3 DNA sequence: TGCGCCAGCAGCGTAGGACAGGGAGATTTGGGCGAGCAGTACTTC. Translated: CASSVGQGDLGEQYF. The V call is TRBV5-1, the J call TRBJ2-7; 8 bases fit TRBD1. The ends lost 4 bases at V and 6 bases at J; junction bases unmatched: 12. Germline V gene lookup returns CDR1 SGHRS and CDR2 YFSETQ. The CDR3 has 15 residues.